The clone carrying this T cell receptor beta chain is medium-sized within its sample. CDR1 and CDR2 from the germline V gene are MNHEY and SVGAGI. V lost 6 bases to trimming and J lost 0 bases, with 16 bases between them. The CDR3 loop spans 16 amino acids. The library protocol tagged each TCR cDNA with a unique molecular identifier. TCRdb independently ran MiXCR on the 5' RACE reads; one entry per CDR3 protein. Here the sample spans around 11,000 distinct CDR3 sequences, about 4% being singletons. This entry comes from a study of spatial heterogeneity in lung cancer. Study at large: Consistently, beta-chain sequences turned up in larger numbers than alpha-chain sequences did. For the average unique TCR and UMI combination, more than 9.5 occurrences appeared in raw reads.

Specified time point: sample taken at primary tumor resection. Unsorted whole RNA of tumor, nontumor lung or frozen PBMC was sequenced. The donors comprised some 78 untreated early-stage non-small cell lung cancer patients. The material was normal lung tissue next to the tumor, obtained at surgery. The clonotype was recovered from a male donor with early-stage non-small cell lung cancer. The chain employs TRBV6-5 and TRBJ2-3; no clear D. This CDR3 reads CASSQLGGPSTDTQYF. For the CDR3, the DNA is TGTGCCAGCAGCCAACTTGGCGGTCCTAGCACAGATACGCAGTATTTT.